The 18 T cell receptor beta chains presented below share a single source sample, sequenced in a study of control samples from healthy donors and cancer patients. Assay used: immunoSEQ multiplex PCR; TCRdb lists only in-frame clones, some missing. The sample has around 140,000 clones, 80% to 95% seen once. What was sequenced was blood. The receptors stem from a man between 18 and 35 years old in good health.

The chain is built from TRBV3-1 (or the pseudogene TRBV3-2) and TRBJ2-2; D unclear. V was trimmed by 3 bases and J by 4 bases, leaving 6 bases between them. The CDR3 runs to 13 residues. Per germline, CDR1 LGHDT and CDR2 YNNKEL (reference sequence). CDR3 sequence (DNA): TGTGCCAGCAGCCATCCGTTCACCGGGGAGCTGTTTTTT. Translated: CASSHPFTGELFF.

CDR3 DNA sequence: TGTGCCAGCAGCTTGGGTCTCCCCTCAGGCTACACCTTC. Encoded protein: CASSLGLPSGYTF. V and J are TRBV7-9 and TRBJ1-2; D is uncertain. The CDR3 consists of 13 residues. V lost 3 bases and J 8 bases, leaving 13 bases between the germline ends. Germline CDR1 reads SEHNR; CDR2 reads FQNEAQ (reference sequence). The full variable domain, in which reference TRBV7-9 and TRBJ1-2 provide the parts outside the CDR3, is DTGVSQNPRHKITKRGQNVTFRCDPISEHNRLYWYRQTLGQGPEFLTYFQNEAQLEKSRLLSDRFSAERPKGSFSTLEIQRTEQGDSAMYLCASSLGLPSGYTFGSGTRLTVV.

For this clone: This sample includes further DNA sequences coding for the same CDR3. The chain recombines TRBV3-1 (or the pseudogene TRBV3-2) with TRBJ2-7; D not certain. There are 11 residues in the CDR3. V lost 1 base to trimming and J lost 4 bases, with 2 bases between them. The germline V gene has CDR1 LGHDT and CDR2 YNNKEL (reference sequence). The CDR3 DNA is TGTGCCAGCAGCCAAGGGTACGAGCAGTACTTC. This gives the protein CASSQGYEQYF.

The chain combines TRBV27 with TRBJ2-7; 10 positions match TRBD1. Germline CDR1 is MNHEY and CDR2 is SMNVEV (reference sequence). After removal of 1 base from V and 2 bases from J, the junction contained 2 bases not matched to a gene. The CDR3 runs to 15 residues. CDR3 in DNA: TGTGCCAGCAGTTTATATGGGACAGGGGCCTACGAGCAGTACTTC. Translating gives CASSLYGTGAYEQYF.

The rearrangement joins TRBV5-1 to TRBJ1-1; 7 bases fit TRBD1. V trimming: 4 bases; J trimming: 5 bases; junction bases outside the gene matches: 11. Germline V lookup: CDR1 SGHRS, CDR2 YFSETQ. The CDR3 runs 15 residues. CDR3 DNA sequence: TGCGCCAGCAGCGCGTGGACAGGTTCGGGAACTGAAGCTTTCTTT. Translation gives CASSAWTGSGTEAFF.

V gene TRBV7-9 combines with J gene TRBJ1-4; unclear D gene. Per germline, CDR1 SEHNR and CDR2 FQNEAQ (reference sequence). The CDR3 has 13 residues. V shed 6 bases and J shed 8 bases, with 13 bases lying between them. The CDR3 DNA reads TGTGCCAGCAGTCGATGGGAACCGGAAAAACTGTTTTTT. Its protein product is CASSRWEPEKLFF.

The chain uses TRBV6-6 and TRBJ2-7; D is perhaps TRBD2 (6 bases). Germline V gives CDR1 MNHNY, CDR2 SVGAGI (reference sequence). V lost 6 bases and J 2 bases, leaving 20 bases between the germline ends. This CDR3 comprises 16 residues. The CDR3 here is CASSLGGGGKAYEQYF. The CDR3 bases are TGTGCCAGCAGCTTGGGTGGTGGAGGGAAAGCCTACGAGCAGTACTTC.

The chain uses TRBV7-9 and TRBJ1-2, with a possible D match to TRBD1 (6 bases). Germline CDR1 and CDR2: SEHNR and FQNEAQ (reference sequence). The CDR3 totals 15 residues. V was clipped by 2 bases and J by 4 bases, with 14 bases between them. CDR3 in amino acids: CASSLSRTAVYGYTF. In nucleotides, the CDR3 is TGTGCCAGCAGCTTAAGTAGGACAGCTGTCTATGGCTACACCTTC.

The V gene is TRBV14, the J gene TRBJ1-2; perhaps TRBD1 as D (5 bases). Germline loops: CDR1 SGHDN, CDR2 FVKESK. V was cut by 0 bases and J by 12 bases, with 11 bases left in between. The CDR3 has 12 residues. In DNA form, the CDR3 reads TGTGCCAGCAGCCAAGAGCGGGGGAGGAACACCTTC. Translated: CASSQERGRNTF.

This chain uses TRBV3-1 (or the pseudogene TRBV3-2) with TRBJ1-3, with D uncertain. CDR3 length: 12 residues. Looked up from germline, CDR1 is LGHDT and CDR2 is YNNKEL (reference sequence). The V end was cut by 1 base, the J end by 9 bases, with 7 bases between. The CDR3 DNA is TGTGCCAGCAGCCAAGGGGTCGGCACCATATATTTT. This encodes CASSQGVGTIYF.

V gene TRBV24-1 combines with J gene TRBJ2-2; D gene uncertain. CDR1 is KGHDR and CDR2 is SFDVKD in the germline V gene. The CDR3 is 13 amino acids. V gave up 9 bases and J gave up 3 bases, with 10 bases separating them. CDR3 nucleotides: TGTGCCACCCGGGCTTGGGACACCGGGGAGCTGTTTTTT. This sequence encodes CATRAWDTGELFF.

The chain uses TRBV4-1 and TRBJ1-5, with a weak D call TRBD1 (5 bases). The V end was cut by 1 base, the J end by 0 bases, with 16 bases between. Germline assignment: CDR1 MGHRA and CDR2 YSYEKL. The CDR3 is 18 residues long. The CDR3 is CASSQGGFLGDSNQPQHF. The DNA of the CDR3 is TGCGCCAGCAGCCAAGGGGGTTTTTTGGGGGATAGCAATCAGCCCCAGCATTTT.

CDR3 protein: CAEPLSTLAGKPYEQYF. In DNA, the CDR3 is TGTGCCGAACCCCTCTCCACCCTAGCGGGGAAACCCTACGAGCAGTACTTC. The chain employs TRBV21-1 and TRBJ2-7; TRBD2 is the table's D call, not checked against the DNA. TRBV21-1 is flagged as a pseudogene. The CDR3 is 17 amino acids.

The genes are TRBV7-2 and TRBJ1-4, with TRBD1 matching over 9 bases. The CDR3 consists of 16 residues. V was pared by 1 base and J by 8 bases, with 8 bases of the junction left unmatched. The germline CDR1 and CDR2 sequences are SGHTA and FQGNSA. CDR3 in DNA: TGTGCCAGCAGCTTAGTTAGGGGGACAGGGTCGGAAAAACTGTTTTTT. Translated, it gives CASSLVRGTGSEKLFF.

A word on this clone: Different DNA sequences within this sample yield the same CDR3. The J gene is TRBJ2-7, the V gene TRBV5-1; the D is unclear. Between the trimmed V and J ends, which lost 4 bases and 0 bases, there was a span of 5 bases. The CDR3 runs 12 residues. Germline V lookup: CDR1 SGHRS, CDR2 YFSETQ. CDR3 sequence: CASSQDSYEQYF. The CDR3 nucleotides are TGCGCCAGCAGCCAAGACTCCTACGAGCAGTACTTC.

This clone appeared a few times. CDR3 DNA sequence: TGTGCCAGCAGCGGGACTAGCGGGGGTTCCACAGATACGCAGTATTTT. Protein: CASSGTSGGSTDTQYF. The rearrangement uses TRBV6-4 and TRBJ2-3; 14 bases are a match to TRBD2. Germline-derived CDR1 and CDR2 are MRHNA and SNTAGT. Trimming at V came to 6 bases and at J to 2 bases, leaving 4 bases not matched to a gene. The CDR3 totals 16 residues.

The chain employs TRBV12-5 and TRBJ1-2; TRBD1 matches at 9 bases. The CDR3 runs to 15 residues. Germline trimming cut 5 bases from V and 4 bases from J; bases unmatched to any gene: 8. CDR1 and CDR2 (germline): LGHNT, FRNRAP. For the CDR3, the DNA is TGTGCTAGTGGTACTACCGGGACAGGGCCCTATGGCTACACCTTC. As protein: CASGTTGTGPYGYTF.

J is TRBJ2-5 and V is TRBV30; TRBD2 aligns across 7 bases. Trimming took 5 bases from V and 3 from J; bases not matched to a gene: 6. The CDR3 length is 13 residues. CDR1 is GTSNPN and CDR2 is SVGIG in the germline V gene (reference sequence). The CDR3 DNA reads as TGTGCCTGGGGATCCGGGACTAAAGAGACCCAGTACTTC. It translates to CAWGSGTKETQYF.